This T cell receptor beta chain derives from a study of T cells in localized non-small cell lung cancer. Overall study results and limits: Among the tissues sampled, uninvolved adjacent lung had the highest T cell clonality, above tumor. Sequence data derive from only one tumor region, so heterogeneity remains possible. Adjacent lung was found to contain a median around 56 of the top 100 tumor clones. Higher adjacent-lung clonality was associated with shorter survival.

Profiled with immunoSEQ multiplex PCR; TCRdb holds only in-frame clones, not every one. The sample records 75,000 to 85,000 clones, 70% to 90% being singletons. Of note for this clone: Its antigen is currently unknown.

CDR1 SGHDN and CDR2 FVKESK come from the germline V gene. Trimming pared 1 base from V and 14 bases from J, leaving 15 bases between. The CDR3 length is 13 residues. The source of this sequence is a female donor over 55 with stage I lung adenocarcinoma. The rearrangement links TRBV14 to TRBJ2-1; TRBD1 or TRBD2 may be the D gene (5 bases each). Sequencing was performed on peripheral blood, taken before any cancer treatment. In nucleotides, the CDR3 is TGTGCCAGCAGCCAAGTTCGTGGGGGTGATAAGTTCTTC. This sequence encodes CASSQVRGGDKFF.